These 28 T cell receptor beta chains were sequenced from one sample in a study of blood T cell repertoires in COVID-19. The table came from immunoSEQ multiplex PCR; TCRdb's copy has only in-frame clones and leaves some out. The repertoire holds 150,000 to 200,000 clones, with roughly 83% as singletons. The sequenced sample consisted of peripheral blood. These receptors were obtained from a woman aged 40 to 50 with COVID-19, enrolled during active disease.

J is TRBJ2-7 and V is TRBV19, with 12 bases matching TRBD2. The germline V gene encodes CDR1 LNHDA and CDR2 SQIVND (reference sequence). V trimming: 10 bases; J trimming: 2 bases; junction bases outside the gene matches: 6. This CDR3 spans 14 amino acids. CDR3 in amino acids: CATKGLAGAYEQYF. CDR3 DNA: TGTGCCACCAAGGGACTAGCGGGCGCCTACGAGCAGTACTTC.

This chain uses TRBV5-4 with TRBJ2-3, with 7 bases identical to TRBD2. The germline gives CDR1 SGHNT, CDR2 YYREEE (reference sequence). V was pared by 0 bases and J by 1 base, with 5 bases of the junction left unmatched. This CDR3 has 16 residues. In nucleotides, the CDR3 is TGTGCCAGCAGCTTGGCTAGCGGTGGCGGCACAGATACGCAGTATTTT. Its translation is CASSLASGGGTDTQYF.

The chain couples TRBV6-5 to TRBJ2-3; 9 nucleotides line up with TRBD1. The CDR3 covers 15 residues. Germline values: CDR1 MNHEY, CDR2 SVGAGI. With V trimmed by 4 bases and J by 5 bases, 7 bases remained unmatched. The CDR3 here is CASSWTGALGDTQYF. As DNA, the CDR3 is TGTGCCAGCAGTTGGACAGGGGCGCTGGGAGATACGCAGTATTTT.

This clone was counted only a few times. J is TRBJ1-2 and V is TRBV5-1, with 9 bases aligning to TRBD1. Germline values: CDR1 SGHRS, CDR2 YFSETQ. J was trimmed by 2 bases and V by 0 bases; bases with no gene match: 5. The CDR3 extends over 16 amino acids. The CDR3 loop is CASSLAPGTGNYGYTF. The CDR3 region has the DNA TGCGCCAGCAGCTTGGCCCCCGGGACAGGGAACTATGGCTACACCTTC.

This sequence joins TRBV12-3 or TRBV12-4 and TRBJ2-7; D uncertain. This CDR3 spans 13 amino acids. V dropped 5 bases and J dropped 4 bases, with 12 bases sitting between them. This CDR3 reads CASSLPPVYEQYF. Written as DNA, the CDR3 is TGTGCCAGCAGTCTCCCCCCCGTTTACGAGCAGTACTTC.

The chain is built from TRBV18 and TRBJ1-5; D is unclear. Germline V gene lookup returns CDR1 KGHSH and CDR2 LQKENI. V dropped 2 bases and J dropped 3 bases, with 8 bases sitting between them. The CDR3 covers 14 residues. CDR3 loop: CASSPMEFNQPQHF. In nucleotides, the CDR3 is TGTGCCAGCTCACCAATGGAGTTCAATCAGCCCCAGCATTTT.

The V and J genes are TRBV5-1 and TRBJ2-5, with D possibly TRBD2 on 5 matching bases. Trimming shortened V by 4 bases and J by 5 bases, and 15 bases separated the two germline ends. This CDR3 has 14 amino acids. Germline V CDR1 and CDR2: SGHRS, YFSETQ. For the CDR3, the DNA is TGCGCCAGCAGCGTGGAGGCTTTGCGGGAGACCCAGTACTTC. Translated: CASSVEALRETQYF. Complete variable domain (other parts from reference TRBV5-1 and TRBJ2-5): KAGVTQTPRYLIKTRGQQVTLSCSPISGHRSVSWYQQTPGQGLQFLFEYFSETQRNKGNFPGRFSGRQFSNSRSEMNVSTLELGDSALYLCASSVEALRETQYFGPGTRLLVL.

CDR3: CSVGQGTAEAFF. The CDR3 coding sequence is TGCAGCGTTGGTCAGGGGACCGCTGAAGCTTTCTTT. The chain recombines TRBV29-1 with TRBJ1-1; maybe TRBD1 (6 bases). CDR1 and CDR2 (germline): SQVTM, ANQGSEA. The CDR3 extends over 12 amino acids. The V end was cut by 4 bases, the J end by 6 bases, with 12 bases between. Looking up the rest from reference TRBV29-1 and TRBJ1-1 gives the full variable domain: SAVISQKPSRDICQRGTSLTIQCQVDSQVTMMFWYRQQPGQSLTLIATANQGSEATYESGFVIDKFPISRPNLTFSTLTVSNMSPEDSSIYLCSVGQGTAEAFFGQGTRLTVV.

J is TRBJ2-1 and V is TRBV18; D is unresolved. The CDR3 runs to 15 residues. The V end lost 1 base, the J end lost 9 bases, and 16 bases lay between the germline ends. Germline V CDR1 and CDR2: KGHSH, LQKENI. The CDR3 region is CASSPQRVGEGEQFF. The CDR3 nucleotides are TGTGCCAGCTCACCACAACGGGTAGGTGAAGGTGAGCAGTTCTTC.

CDR3 coding DNA: TGTGCCAGCAGCTTATACGGCGGGGGGGCTGGCACAGATACGCAGTATTTT. It translates to CASSLYGGGAGTDTQYF. V and J are TRBV7-2 and TRBJ2-3, with 9 nucleotides matching TRBD2. J lost 1 base, V lost 2 bases, and 7 bases had no gene match. Germline-derived CDR1 and CDR2 are SGHTA and FQGNSA. This CDR3 comprises 17 residues. Full variable domain (rest looked up from reference TRBV7-2 and TRBJ2-3): GAGVSQSPSNKVTEKGKDVELRCDPISGHTALYWYRQSLGQGLEFLIYFQGNSAPDKSGLPSDRFSAERTGGSVSTLTIQRTQQEDSAVYLCASSLYGGGAGTDTQYFGPGTRLTVL.

The rearrangement uses TRBV30 and TRBJ1-2; the match to TRBD1 covers 11 bases. CDR1 is GTSNPN, CDR2 SVGIG, per germline (reference sequence). Germline trimming cut 5 bases from V and 8 bases from J; bases unmatched to any gene: 4. This CDR3 contains 12 residues. In DNA, the CDR3 is TGTGCCTGGGGACAGGGGGCCAGCGGCTACACCTTC. It translates to CAWGQGASGYTF.

This clone was seen a few times. Written as DNA, the CDR3 is TGCGCCAGCACCCAGACAGTTACGAACACCGGGGAGCTGTTTTTT. This encodes CASTQTVTNTGELFF. The chain combines TRBV5-1 with TRBJ2-2, with D possibly matching TRBD1 (5 bases). The germline CDR1 and CDR2 sequences are SGHRS and YFSETQ. The CDR3 length is 15 residues. Trimming cost V 6 bases and J 0 bases, with 12 bases left between them. Supplemented by reference TRBV5-1 and TRBJ2-2, the full variable domain reads KAGVTQTPRYLIKTRGQQVTLSCSPISGHRSVSWYQQTPGQGLQFLFEYFSETQRNKGNFPGRFSGRQFSNSRSEMNVSTLELGDSALYLCASTQTVTNTGELFFGEGSRLTVL.

The V and J genes are TRBV5-6 and TRBJ1-5; D remains unclear. V was shortened by 0 bases and J by 7 bases, with 11 bases between the two germline ends. The CDR3 runs 14 residues. Per the germline V gene, CDR1 is SGHDT and CDR2 is YYEEEE. Here the CDR3 reads CASSLGTVEQPQHF. DNA for the CDR3: TGTGCCAGCAGCTTGGGAACAGTCGAACAGCCCCAGCATTTT.

The J gene is TRBJ2-3, the V gene TRBV6-5, with D tentatively TRBD1 (5 bases). V gave up 2 bases and J gave up 0 bases, with 6 bases separating them. From germline, CDR1 is MNHEY and CDR2 SVGAGI. The CDR3 is 14 amino acids. The CDR3 nucleotides are TGTGCCAGCAGTTACGGGGCGAGCACAGATACGCAGTATTTT. It specifies CASSYGASTDTQYF.

This chain joins TRBV5-1 and TRBJ2-7, with 7 bases matching TRBD1. Per the germline V gene, CDR1 is SGHRS and CDR2 is YFSETQ. This CDR3 is built from 13 residues. Unmatched junction bases numbered 2, after V lost 2 bases and J lost 3 bases. The CDR3 loop is CASSFRDSYEQYF. The CDR3 DNA follows: TGCGCCAGCAGCTTCCGGGACAGCTACGAGCAGTACTTC. Full variable domain (remainder filled in from reference TRBV5-1 and TRBJ2-7): KAGVTQTPRYLIKTRGQQVTLSCSPISGHRSVSWYQQTPGQGLQFLFEYFSETQRNKGNFPGRFSGRQFSNSRSEMNVSTLELGDSALYLCASSFRDSYEQYFGPGTRLTVT.

The V gene is TRBV14, the J gene TRBJ2-7, with unresolved D. Germline V gene sequence: CDR1 SGHDN, CDR2 FVKESK. The CDR3 spans 15 residues. V was shortened by 1 base and J by 3 bases, with 13 bases between the two germline ends. CDR3 loop: CASSQVASSYYEQYF. The CDR3 DNA reads TGTGCCAGCAGCCAAGTGGCCAGTTCTTACTACGAGCAGTACTTC. The variable domain in full, completed from reference TRBV14 and TRBJ2-7, reads EAGVTQFPSHSVIEKGQTVTLRCDPISGHDNLYWYRRVMGKEIKFLLHFVKESKQDESGMPNNRFLAERTGGTYSTLKVQPAELEDSGVYFCASSQVASSYYEQYFGPGTRLTVT.

This clone was detected once. The V call is TRBV20-1, the J call TRBJ1-2; no clear D. This CDR3 is 13 amino acids long. Germline CDR1 DFQATT, CDR2 SNEGSKA (reference sequence). V lost 3 bases and J 4 bases, leaving 12 bases between the germline ends. CDR3 sequence: CSASLRETYGYTF. CDR3 coding DNA: TGCAGTGCTAGTCTCCGGGAAACCTATGGCTACACCTTC.

The chain is built from TRBV6-5 and TRBJ2-5, with TRBD2 matching 9 bases. This CDR3 is built from 14 residues. Germline CDR1 and CDR2: MNHEY and SVGAGI. Losses at the gene ends were 4 bases for V and 5 bases for J; bases not matched to a gene: 5. The CDR3: CASSWTSDGETQYF. The CDR3, as DNA: TGTGCCAGCAGTTGGACTAGCGACGGGGAGACCCAGTACTTC.

This chain uses TRBV4-2 with TRBJ1-2, with D tentatively TRBD1 (6 bases). The CDR3 contains 15 residues. Trimming left V 1 base short and J 5 bases short, with 14 bases between. Germline-derived CDR1 and CDR2 are LGHNA and YNFKEQ. The DNA for the CDR3 is TGTGCCAGCAGCCAAGTTTCAGGGGAGGGTTATGGCTACACCTTC. Its translation: CASSQVSGEGYGYTF.

This clone was seen only once. The CDR3: CASSITGGLGQPQHF. The CDR3 DNA reads TGTGCCAGCAGCATCACAGGGGGGCTCGGTCAGCCCCAGCATTTT. The chain is built from TRBV2 and TRBJ1-5, with TRBD1 matching over 8 bases. The germline V gene has CDR1 SNHLY and CDR2 FYNNEI. The CDR3 is 15 amino acids. The trim removed 6 bases at V and 6 bases at J, leaving 10 bases unmatched.

This clone was counted many times. The chain links TRBV18 to TRBJ2-5; TRBD2 matches at 8 bases. CDR1 is KGHSH and CDR2 is LQKENI in the germline V gene. CDR3 length: 15 residues. The junction had 9 bases not matched to a gene; V was cut back by 6 bases and J by 3 bases. The CDR3 nucleotides are TGTGCCAGCTCTTGGCGCGCAGCGGGGGAAGAGACCCAGTACTTC. Amino acids: CASSWRAAGEETQYF.

The V call is TRBV7-9, the J call TRBJ1-6, with TRBD1 identical over 7 bases. Germline V gene data show CDR1 as SEHNR and CDR2 as FQNEAQ (reference sequence). The CDR3 totals 15 residues. Unmatched junction bases numbered 7, after V lost 3 bases and J lost 8 bases. The CDR3 protein is CASSFTDRKHSPLHF. DNA of the CDR3: TGTGCCAGCAGCTTTACGGACAGGAAACATTCACCCCTCCACTTT. The whole variable domain, remainder taken from reference TRBV7-9 and TRBJ1-6, is DTGVSQNPRHKITKRGQNVTFRCDPISEHNRLYWYRQTLGQGPEFLTYFQNEAQLEKSRLLSDRFSAERPKGSFSTLEIQRTEQGDSAMYLCASSFTDRKHSPLHFGNGTRLTVT.

This chain links TRBV19 with TRBJ2-3; no firm D call. Between the trimmed V and J ends, which lost 3 bases and 6 bases, there was a span of 16 bases. CDR3 size: 15 residues. Germline values: CDR1 LNHDA, CDR2 SQIVND (reference sequence). The CDR3 nucleotides read TGTGCCAGTAGTATCTCTGCCGGGTTCGAGGATACGCAGTATTTT. Translating gives CASSISAGFEDTQYF.

The CDR3 is CSGGDRASGYTF. The DNA for the CDR3 is TGCAGCGGGGGGGACAGGGCTTCTGGCTACACCTTC. V is TRBV29-1 and J is TRBJ1-2; 9 nucleotides match TRBD1. This CDR3 is built from 12 residues. Germline CDR1 SQVTM, CDR2 ANQGSEA. The V gene end was trimmed by 7 bases and the J gene end by 7 bases; junction bases not matched to a gene: 7.

The chain is built from TRBV7-2 and TRBJ2-5, with TRBD2 matching over 15 bases. This CDR3 spans 16 amino acids. The V and J ends lost 3 bases and 4 bases, in that order; junction bases with no gene match: 3. From germline, CDR1 is SGHTA and CDR2 FQGNSA. CDR3: CASSFRTSGGAETQYF. The DNA for the CDR3 is TGTGCCAGCAGCTTTCGGACTAGCGGGGGGGCAGAGACCCAGTACTTC.

The chain combines TRBV2 with TRBJ1-2; perhaps TRBD1 as D (5 bases). V was shortened by 8 bases and J by 6 bases, with 10 bases between the two germline ends. Germline V gene sequence: CDR1 SNHLY, CDR2 FYNNEI. CDR3 length equals 11 residues. The CDR3 DNA reads TGTGCCAGCTGGGGCGCGGATGGCTACACCTTC. Translated, it gives CASWGADGYTF.

The J gene is TRBJ2-7, the V gene TRBV18; the D gene is possibly TRBD2 (5 bases). The CDR3 spans 16 residues. Germline V CDR1 and CDR2: KGHSH, LQKENI. Trimming removed 0 bases at V and 3 bases at J, with 15 bases between. The CDR3: CASSPPILSGNYEQYF. CDR3 nucleotide sequence: TGTGCCAGCTCACCACCCATTCTAAGCGGCAACTACGAGCAGTACTTC. Full variable domain (missing parts from reference TRBV18 and TRBJ2-7): NAGVMQNPRHLVRRRGQEARLRCSPMKGHSHVYWYRQLPEEGLKFMVYLQKENIIDESGMPKERFSAEFPKEGPSILRIQQVVRGDSAAYFCASSPPILSGNYEQYFGPGTRLTVT.

V gene TRBV3-1 (or the pseudogene TRBV3-2) combines with J gene TRBJ2-4; maybe TRBD2 (6 bases). Trimming removed 3 bases at V and 6 bases at J, with 9 bases between. Germline V lookup: CDR1 LGHDT, CDR2 YNNKEL (reference sequence). CDR3 length: 13 residues. The chain's CDR3 is CASSQGLPNIQYF. For the CDR3, the DNA is TGTGCCAGCAGCCAGGGACTTCCAAACATTCAGTACTTC.